The 13 T cell receptor beta chains presented below share a single source sample, sequenced in a study of blood T cell repertoires in COVID-19. Only in-frame clones appear in the TCRdb table, and some are missing; sequencing was by immunoSEQ multiplex PCR. The sample has around 330,000 clones, approximately 90% seen once; the top ten hold over 9%. Sequencing was carried out using PBMCs or T cells enriched from blood (not recorded which). The receptors stem from a woman aged 40 to 55 who had recovered from COVID-19.

This rearrangement joins TRBV28 to TRBJ1-6; 7 bases match TRBD1. Losses at the gene ends were 6 bases for V and 10 bases for J; bases not matched to a gene: 9. This CDR3 has 14 residues. Germline V CDR1 and CDR2: MDHEN, SYDVKM. CDR3 nucleotide sequence: TGTGCCAGCAGCCCAGACAGGGTACGCTCACCCCTCCACTTT. This codes for CASSPDRVRSPLHF.

CDR3 residues: CASRLAAENSPLHF. CDR3 bases: TGTGCCAGCCGTCTAGCAGCAGAAAATTCACCCCTCCACTTT. The chain couples TRBV6-5 to TRBJ1-6; D is uncertain. The CDR3 totals 14 residues. The V end lost 8 bases, the J end lost 7 bases, and 15 bases lay between the germline ends. CDR1 MNHEY and CDR2 SVGAGI come from the germline V gene.

V gene TRBV7-2 combines with J gene TRBJ1-2; D gene uncertain. V dropped 1 base and J dropped 0 bases, with 18 bases sitting between them. This CDR3 has 18 amino acids. CDR1 SGHTA and CDR2 FQGNSA come from the germline V gene. CDR3 in DNA: TGTGCCAGCAGCTTAGTTCGGATGGAGGCCCGAGCTAACTATGGCTACACCTTC. Translating gives CASSLVRMEARANYGYTF.

The chain uses TRBV28 and TRBJ1-2; no reliable D call. The CDR3 is 15 residues long. V was cut by 6 bases and J by 1 base, with 15 bases left in between. Germline CDR1 and CDR2: MDHEN and SYDVKM. CDR3 sequence: CASSGSFGVNYGYTF. The CDR3 bases are TGTGCCAGCAGCGGATCCTTCGGGGTTAACTATGGCTACACCTTC.

This sequence joins TRBV30 and TRBJ2-2, with D perhaps TRBD2 (6 bases). The CDR3 contains 13 residues. Germline loops: CDR1 GTSNPN, CDR2 SVGIG (reference sequence). With 7 bases removed from V and 8 bases from J, the gap between germline ends came to 17 bases. This CDR3 reads CAFGGDGRGELFF. In DNA form, the CDR3 reads TGTGCCTTCGGAGGGGACGGTAGGGGGGAGCTGTTTTTT.

V and J are TRBV30 and TRBJ1-5, with 8 positions matching TRBD1. The germline gives CDR1 GTSNPN, CDR2 SVGIG (reference sequence). With V trimmed by 0 bases and J by 2 bases, 0 bases remained unmatched. This CDR3 comprises 14 residues. The CDR3 protein is CAWSVQGGNQPQHF. CDR3 nucleotides: TGTGCCTGGAGTGTACAGGGGGGCAATCAGCCCCAGCATTTT.

The chain combines TRBV7-2 with TRBJ2-3, with D hard to call. V was clipped by 1 base and J by 4 bases, with 12 bases between them. In germline, CDR1 is SGHTA, CDR2 FQGNSA. The CDR3 runs to 15 residues. In DNA form, the CDR3 reads TGTGCCAGCAGCTTAGGCGCAAGACTGTCAGATACGCAGTATTTT. This codes for CASSLGARLSDTQYF. The full variable domain, rest sourced from reference TRBV7-2 and TRBJ2-3, is GAGVSQSPSNKVTEKGKDVELRCDPISGHTALYWYRQSLGQGLEFLIYFQGNSAPDKSGLPSDRFSAERTGGSVSTLTIQRTQQEDSAVYLCASSLGARLSDTQYFGPGTRLTVL.

The V and J genes are TRBV11-1 and TRBJ2-7; D gene uncertain. The ends were cut back, 3 bases at V and 3 bases at J, with 9 bases in the middle. There are 13 residues in the CDR3. Per germline, CDR1 SGHAT and CDR2 FQDESV (reference sequence). The CDR3 sequence: CASSFTSFYEQYF. CDR3 coding DNA: TGTGCCAGCAGCTTTACCAGTTTCTACGAGCAGTACTTC. The full variable domain, rest sourced from reference TRBV11-1 and TRBJ2-7, is EAEVAQSPRYKITEKSQAVAFWCDPISGHATLYWYRQILGQGPELLVQFQDESVVDDSQLPKDRFSAERLKGVDSTLKIQPAELGDSAMYLCASSFTSFYEQYFGPGTRLTVT.

The chain couples TRBV7-6 to TRBJ2-7, with TRBD2 identical over 12 bases. CDR1 and CDR2 (germline): SGHVS, FNYEAQ. The junction had 14 bases not matched to a gene; V was cut back by 4 bases and J by 4 bases. The CDR3 spans 18 residues. CDR3 residues: CASSSGTTTSGRSYEQYF. Written as DNA, the CDR3 is TGTGCCAGCAGCTCCGGCACCACGACTAGCGGGAGATCTTACGAGCAGTACTTC.

This clone was seen just once. The rearrangement links TRBV29-1 to TRBJ2-7, with a weak D call TRBD2 (5 bases). Between the trimmed V and J ends, which lost 5 bases and 4 bases, there was a span of 9 bases. Germline V gene lookup returns CDR1 SQVTM and CDR2 ANQGSEA. The CDR3 is made up of 11 amino acids. The CDR3: CSVTRGYEQYF. CDR3 bases: TGCAGCGTTACCAGAGGGTACGAGCAGTACTTC.

The V and J genes are TRBV30 and TRBJ1-5; D remains ambiguous. This CDR3 contains 14 residues. Germline CDR1 GTSNPN, CDR2 SVGIG (reference sequence). Trimming took off 0 bases at V and 1 base at J, with 7 bases between the two ends. DNA for the CDR3: TGTGCCTGGAGTGTGAGGTTAAGCAATCAGCCCCAGCATTTT. As protein: CAWSVRLSNQPQHF.

V and J are TRBV30 and TRBJ1-1; D call uncertain. V was trimmed by 1 base and J by 3 bases, leaving 6 bases between them. The germline gives CDR1 GTSNPN, CDR2 SVGIG (reference sequence). This CDR3 has 12 residues. This CDR3 is CAWSEADTEAFF. CDR3 nucleotide sequence: TGTGCCTGGAGTGAGGCGGACACTGAAGCTTTCTTT.

The chain employs TRBV13 and TRBJ2-7, with 13 bases identical to TRBD2. CDR3 size: 18 residues. V shed 5 bases and J 4 bases; nucleotides not matched to a gene: 14. Germline V gives CDR1 PRHDT, CDR2 FYEKMQ (reference sequence). DNA of the CDR3: TGTGCCAGCAGCCCTGAACTAGCGGGGGGGGAGTCTCGGTACGAGCAGTACTTC. It codes for CASSPELAGGESRYEQYF.